The next 20 T cell receptor beta chains were all read from a single sample in a study of regulatory T cells in long-lasting Graves disease. The TCR beta library used iRepertoire HTBI primers with Arm-PCR amplification of CDR3. TCRdb processed the multiplex PCR reads anew with MiXCR; each CDR3 protein has one entry. The sample lists about half a million distinct CDR3 sequences; 12% were seen once. Specified time point: newly diagnosed GD, antithyroid drugs for less than 3 months. Researchers made the TCR library from RNA that was extracted from PBMCs. The data were also submitted as part of a second study, on T cells in Graves' hyperthyroidism and ophthalmopathy.

The sample consisted of peripheral blood mononuclear cells (PBMCs), taken at new diagnosis, from a patient treated with antithyroid drugs. These receptor sequences come from a woman between 25 and 40 years old with Graves disease.

This clonotype came up many times. V is TRBV12-3 or TRBV12-4 and J is TRBJ2-3; tentative D call: TRBD2 (5 bases). Trimming removed 4 bases at V and 6 bases at J, with 8 bases between. This CDR3 region has 12 residues. CDR3 sequence reads: CASSSWTDTQYF. CDR3 bases: TGTGCCAGCAGTTCTTGGACTGATACGCAGTATTTT.

This clonotype showed up just a few times. The rearrangement joins TRBV12-3 or TRBV12-4 to TRBJ2-7; 9 nucleotides align to TRBD1. V shed 5 bases, J shed 5 bases, and the junction held 13 bases outside the gene matches. The CDR3 spans 16 residues. CDR3 sequence: CASSPRFGTGYDEQYF. The CDR3 DNA reads TGTGCCAGCAGTCCTCGGTTTGGGACAGGGTATGACGAGCAGTACTTC.

The sample holds many counts of this clonotype. The rearrangement links TRBV11-3 to TRBJ2-7; the D gene is possibly TRBD2 (5 bases). V lost 0 bases to trimming and J lost 4 bases, with 13 bases between them. This CDR3 contains 15 residues. Germline V lookup: CDR1 SGHNT, CDR2 YENEEA. The CDR3 is CASSLDLGGIYEQYF. The DNA of the CDR3 is TGTGCCAGCAGCTTAGATCTAGGAGGAATATACGAGCAGTACTTC.

This clonotype has a count of ten or more. The chain employs TRBV7-8 and TRBJ1-1; tentatively, D is TRBD1 (5 bases). Germline V lookup: CDR1 SGHVS, CDR2 FQNEAQ. Trimming left V 1 base short and J 0 bases short, with 12 bases between. The CDR3 extends over 16 amino acids. CDR3 sequence reads: CASSLEWSGLNTEAFF. CDR3 nucleotide sequence: TGTGCCAGCAGCTTAGAGTGGTCAGGGTTGAACACTGAAGCTTTCTTT. Complete variable domain (other parts from reference TRBV7-8 and TRBJ1-1): GAGVSQSPRYKVAKRGQDVALRCDPISGHVSLFWYQQALGQGPEFLTYFQNEAQLDKSGLPSDRFFAERPEGSVSTLKIQRTQQEDSAVYLCASSLEWSGLNTEAFFGQGTRLTVV.

The table lists this clonotype with a few counts. The V gene is TRBV29-1, the J gene TRBJ2-7; perhaps D is TRBD1 or TRBD2 (6 bases each). CDR1 is SQVTM, CDR2 ANQGSEA, per germline. The CDR3 covers 15 residues. V was cut by 5 bases and J by 0 bases, with 17 bases left in between. The CDR3 loop reads CSVRRAGALSYEQYF. The CDR3 coding sequence is TGCAGCGTTCGGAGGGCAGGGGCCCTCTCCTACGAGCAGTACTTC.

The table lists this clonotype with a few counts. This CDR3 fails to terminate in the conserved phenylalanine or tryptophan, so it likely reflects a read error. The chain employs TRBV20-1 and TRBJ2-1; D not resolved. CDR1 DFQATT and CDR2 SNEGSKA come from the germline V gene (reference sequence). V was pared by 3 bases and J by 1 base, with 1 base between. This CDR3 region has 11 residues. The CDR3 is CSARSYNEQFL. The CDR3 nucleotides read TGCAGTGCTAGGTCCTACAATGAGCAGTTCCTC.

This clonotype appeared a few times. The V and J genes are TRBV24-1 and TRBJ2-3, with 7 bases fitting TRBD1. Germline V gene lookup returns CDR1 KGHDR and CDR2 SFDVKD. J was trimmed by 6 bases and V by 3 bases; bases with no gene match: 5. The CDR3 runs to 14 residues. CDR3 amino acids: CATSDGRQGDTQYF. The CDR3 DNA reads TGTGCCACCAGTGATGGCCGACAGGGCGATACGCAGTATTTT.

In this sample, this clonotype turned up a few times. The chain employs TRBV20-1 and TRBJ2-1; 8 bases agree with TRBD2. Germline V lookup: CDR1 DFQATT, CDR2 SNEGSKA (reference sequence). V lost 6 bases and J lost 4; bases outside the gene matches: 14. This CDR3 spans 16 amino acids. The CDR3 loop is CSALTSGGVGYNEQFF. CDR3 in DNA: TGCAGTGCCCTCACTAGCGGAGGTGTGGGTTACAATGAGCAGTTCTTC.

This clonotype was detected a few times. This chain links TRBV6-1 with TRBJ2-5; D remains ambiguous. Between the trimmed V and J ends, which lost 5 bases and 9 bases, there was a span of 19 bases. Looked up from germline, CDR1 is MNHNS and CDR2 is SASEGT. The CDR3 has 14 residues. CDR3 protein: CASSPPGVGLAQYF. CDR3 DNA sequence: TGTGCCAGCAGTCCCCCTGGAGTAGGGTTGGCCCAGTACTTC.

Ten or more counts support this clonotype. V is TRBV28 and J is TRBJ1-2; perhaps TRBD1 as D (5 bases). The CDR3 is 13 amino acids. Germline V gene lookup returns CDR1 MDHEN and CDR2 SYDVKM. Between the trimmed V and J ends, which lost 3 bases and 5 bases, there was a span of 10 bases. CDR3 region: CASSFFQGYGYTF. The CDR3 nucleotides read TGTGCCAGCAGTTTTTTTCAGGGTTATGGCTACACCTTC.

This clonotype was recorded many times. V gene TRBV19 combines with J gene TRBJ1-5; D is possibly TRBD1 (5 bases). This CDR3 has 13 amino acids. The V end lost 1 base, the J end lost 5 bases, and 6 bases lay between the germline ends. Per the germline V gene, CDR1 is LNHDA and CDR2 is SQIVND (reference sequence). This CDR3 reads CASSIGRDQPQHF. As DNA, the CDR3 is TGTGCCAGTAGTATAGGCAGGGATCAGCCCCAGCATTTT.

This chain uses TRBV15 with TRBJ2-7, with a possible D match to TRBD1 (6 bases). Trimming pared 5 bases from V and 1 base from J, leaving 12 bases between. Germline lookup yields CDR1 LNHNV and CDR2 YYDKDF (reference sequence). This CDR3 contains 14 residues. Here the CDR3 DNA reads TGTGCCACCAGCGACCCCAGGGGTTCCTACGAGCAGTACTTC. Amino acid sequence: CATSDPRGSYEQYF.

This clonotype appeared a few times. The chain couples TRBV14 to TRBJ2-1; maybe TRBD2 (5 bases). Germline V gene lookup returns CDR1 SGHDN and CDR2 FVKESK. V was pared by 4 bases and J by 6 bases, with 13 bases between. The CDR3 contains 14 residues. The CDR3 reads CASSRHGLGNEQFF. The DNA of the CDR3 is TGTGCCAGCAGCCGGCACGGACTGGGCAATGAGCAGTTCTTC.

This clonotype was picked up a small number of times. The gene calls are TRBV20-1 and TRBJ1-2; D is undetermined. The CDR3 spans 13 residues. Between the trimmed V and J ends, which lost 2 bases and 4 bases, there was a span of 11 bases. Germline CDR1 DFQATT, CDR2 SNEGSKA (reference sequence). The CDR3 DNA reads TGCAGTGCTAGAAAAGTGGGCGGCTATGGCTACACCTTC. This translates into CSARKVGGYGYTF.

This clonotype was seen at least ten times. This chain uses TRBV7-2 with TRBJ2-2; a weak D match, TRBD2 (6 bases). There are 16 residues in the CDR3. V lost 5 bases to trimming and J lost 5 bases, with 18 bases between them. Germline V gene lookup returns CDR1 SGHTA and CDR2 FQGNSA. This chain's CDR3 is CASSPPGLPYTGELFF. CDR3 nucleotide sequence: TGTGCCAGCAGCCCGCCGGGACTGCCCTATACCGGGGAGCTGTTTTTT.

On this clonotype itself: Possible read error: a much larger clone is one base away. This chain links TRBV12-3 or TRBV12-4 with TRBJ2-1; no firm D call. This CDR3 region has 17 residues. CDR3 residues: CASSLTPPGRYYNEQLF. The CDR3 DNA reads as TGTGCCAGCAGTTTAACCCCTCCGGGCAGGTATTACAATGAGCAGCTCTTC.

In regard to this clonotype: A read error likely explains this, since a far larger clone differs by one base. The chain uses TRBV12-3 or TRBV12-4 and TRBJ2-5; D uncertain. There are 16 residues in the CDR3. Trimming pared 4 bases from V and 11 bases from J, leaving 26 bases between. The CDR3: CASSYLSAEIYNEQYF. Written as DNA, the CDR3 is TGTGCCAGCAGTTACCTCTCCGCGGAGATCTACAATGAGCAGTACTTC.

V gene TRBV20-1 combines with J gene TRBJ2-7, with 7 bases matching TRBD2. With V trimmed by 8 bases and J by 2 bases, 12 bases remained unmatched. The germline gives CDR1 DFQATT, CDR2 SNEGSKA (reference sequence). The CDR3 consists of 14 residues. CDR3 coding DNA: TGCAGTTTCGCCTACGGGAGGACCACCTACGAGCAGTACTTC. Translating it yields CSFAYGRTTYEQYF.

The gene calls are TRBV30 and TRBJ1-1, with D unclear. V was pared by 2 bases and J by 5 bases, with 3 bases between. Germline CDR1 is GTSNPN and CDR2 is SVGIG (reference sequence). The CDR3 extends over 10 amino acids. For the CDR3, the DNA is TGTGCCTGGAGTCGAACTGAAGCTTTCTTT. Its protein product is CAWSRTEAFF.

This clonotype was found a few times. CDR3 in amino acids: CASSIGVSSYEQYF. The CDR3 nucleotides read TGTGCCAGTAGTATAGGAGTCAGTTCCTACGAGCAGTACTTC. This chain joins TRBV19 and TRBJ2-7; no firm D call. The CDR3 length is 14 residues. The germline V gene has CDR1 LNHDA and CDR2 SQIVND (reference sequence). Deletions cut 1 base from V and 1 base from J, with 8 bases between.